The next 19 T cell receptor beta chains were all read from a single sample in a study of T cell repertoires in cytomegalovirus infection. MiXCR, applied by TCRdb to the reads, yields one record per CDR3 protein. The sample shows some 600,000 distinct CDR3 sequences, about 24% of them seen only once. Material for sequencing was CD8+ T cells from PBMCs. Receptors were obtained from a human donor in good health (CMV status not recorded). Some clones in this sample may be carry-over from other donors' samples.

This chain joins TRBV7-9 and TRBJ1-1; D ambiguous. The V end was cut by 5 bases, the J end by 4 bases, with 14 bases between. Germline values: CDR1 SEHNR, CDR2 FQNEAQ (reference sequence). This CDR3 is 14 amino acids long. This CDR3 reads CASSPERAGTEAFF. The CDR3 DNA reads TGTGCCAGCAGCCCAGAGAGGGCTGGCACTGAAGCTTTCTTT.

The chain joins TRBV6-5 to TRBJ2-5, with 7 positions matching TRBD1. The CDR3 runs 15 residues. From germline, CDR1 is MNHEY and CDR2 SVGAGI. V lost 2 bases to trimming and J lost 5 bases; unmatched junction nucleotides: 8. The CDR3 loop reads CASSYSAGGPETQYF. CDR3 sequence (DNA): TGTGCCAGCAGTTACAGCGCAGGGGGTCCGGAGACCCAGTACTTC.

This clonotype appeared a few times. A read error may produce the germline difference seen at one junction end. The chain couples TRBV4-1 to TRBJ2-2, with 9 bases aligning to TRBD1. The germline V gene has CDR1 MGHRA and CDR2 YSYEKL. The CDR3 totals 18 residues. The CDR3 loop is CASSQDIGETGGTGELFF. Here the CDR3 DNA reads TGTGCCAGCAGCCAAGATATTGGGGAGACAGGGGGAACCGGGGAGCTGTTTTTT.

This clonotype was observed many times. The chain couples TRBV7-6 to TRBJ2-7; maybe TRBD2 (5 bases). This CDR3 comprises 13 residues. CDR1 and CDR2 from the germline V gene are SGHVS and FNYEAQ. Trimming took off 3 bases at V and 7 bases at J, with 13 bases between the two ends. This CDR3 reads CASSFSAGGEQYV. CDR3 coding DNA: TGTGCCAGCAGCTTTTCGGCGGGTGGTGAGCAGTACGTC.

In this sample, this clonotype turned up once. The rearrangement links TRBV19 to TRBJ1-5; D not resolved. This CDR3 is 14 amino acids long. V was pared by 8 bases and J by 0 bases, with 11 bases between. Germline CDR1 is LNHDA and CDR2 is SQIVND (reference sequence). The CDR3 coding sequence is TGTGCCAGTTTGGGGTATTATAGCAATCAGCCCCAGCATTTT. It encodes CASLGYYSNQPQHF.

The V gene is TRBV6-5, the J gene TRBJ1-1, with D unclear. Germline V gene data show CDR1 as MNHEY and CDR2 as SVGAGI. This CDR3 is built from 12 residues. Trimming removed 4 bases at V and 7 bases at J, with 10 bases between. The CDR3 region has the DNA TGTGCCAGCAGTTTCATGACTGGTGAAGCTTTCTTT. Amino acids: CASSFMTGEAFF.

The genes are TRBV12-5 and TRBJ2-1; 10 nucleotides align to TRBD2. This CDR3 has 15 residues. Per the germline V gene, CDR1 is LGHNT and CDR2 is FRNRAP. V dropped 8 bases and J dropped 12; count of bases not matched to a gene: 16. The CDR3 coding sequence is TGTGCTAGTACCAAAGGACTAGCGGTCCCACAGGGGCAGTTCTTC. It encodes CASTKGLAVPQGQFF. The full variable domain, completed using reference TRBV12-5 and TRBJ2-1, is DARVTQTPRHKVTEMGQEVTMRCQPILGHNTVFWYRQTMMQGLELLAYFRNRAPLDDSGMPKDRFSAEMPDATLATLKIQPSEPRDSAVYFCASTKGLAVPQGQFFGPGTRLTVL.

The chain links TRBV6-5 to TRBJ2-1; 8 bases are a match to TRBD2. The V segment lost 5 bases and the J segment 3 bases; nucleotides outside the gene matches: 6. This CDR3 has 15 residues. Germline CDR1 is MNHEY and CDR2 is SVGAGI. DNA for the CDR3: TGTGCCAGCAGTAAGAGTAGCGGGGTCTACAATGAGCAGTTCTTC. This encodes CASSKSSGVYNEQFF.

This clonotype was seen a few times. The V and J genes are TRBV2 and TRBJ2-3; 12 bases map to TRBD1. Germline assignment: CDR1 SNHLY and CDR2 FYNNEI. CDR3 length: 16 residues. The trim removed 5 bases at V and 4 bases at J, leaving 7 bases unmatched. The CDR3 sequence: CASSPGQGAKPDTQYF. CDR3 in DNA: TGTGCCAGCAGTCCGGGACAGGGGGCTAAACCAGATACGCAGTATTTT.

The table lists this clonotype with a few counts. This chain uses TRBV2 with TRBJ2-1; 7 bases fit TRBD2. Germline loops: CDR1 SNHLY, CDR2 FYNNEI. The CDR3 has 14 residues. Losses at the gene ends were 6 bases for V and 4 bases for J; bases not matched to a gene: 6. This CDR3 is CASRILAMYNEQFF. The CDR3 DNA follows: TGTGCCAGCAGAATACTAGCGATGTACAATGAGCAGTTCTTC.

This clonotype was found many times. V usage is TRBV7-6 and J usage is TRBJ2-1; 9 bases match TRBD2. CDR3 length: 14 residues. V shed 1 base and J 9 bases; nucleotides not matched to a gene: 4. CDR1 and CDR2 from the germline V gene are SGHVS and FNYEAQ. In DNA, the CDR3 is TGTGCCAGCAGCTTAGAGGCGGGGGGGTTTGAGCAGTTCTTC. This codes for CASSLEAGGFEQFF.

This rearrangement joins TRBV5-1 to TRBJ2-1, with 7 bases identical to TRBD1. This CDR3 comprises 16 residues. V gave up 0 bases and J gave up 12 bases; unmatched junction bases: 15. CDR1 and CDR2 (germline): SGHRS, YFSETQ. The CDR3, as DNA: TGCGCCAGCAGCTTGGATATGGGACAGTCCGTCCCGGGGCAGTTCTTC. This codes for CASSLDMGQSVPGQFF.

This clonotype was counted only a few times. This rearrangement joins TRBV2 to TRBJ2-1; D is undetermined. From germline, CDR1 is SNHLY and CDR2 FYNNEI. The V end lost 2 bases, the J end lost 5 bases, and 13 bases lay between the germline ends. CDR3 length: 15 amino acids. CDR3 region: CASSELELPHNEQFF. CDR3 coding DNA: TGTGCCAGCAGTGAACTGGAGTTGCCTCACAATGAGCAGTTCTTC.

The sample holds many counts of this clonotype. CDR3 in DNA: TGTGCCAGCAGCGGGAAAACCCGGGGGGTCCCCTACGAGCAGTACGTC. It encodes CASSGKTRGVPYEQYV. The V and J genes are TRBV7-8 and TRBJ2-7; 7 bases agree with TRBD2. The V and J ends lost 5 bases and 2 bases, in that order; junction bases with no gene match: 12. Germline V gives CDR1 SGHVS, CDR2 FQNEAQ. The CDR3 totals 16 residues.

This clonotype was detected ten times or more. DNA for the CDR3: TGTGCCAGCAGTTCCGGGACTTTACCCCAAGAGACCCAGTACTTC. Translating gives CASSSGTLPQETQYF. This sequence joins TRBV12-3 or TRBV12-4 and TRBJ2-5; TRBD2 is a possible D gene (6 bases). This CDR3 has 15 residues. Trimming removed 4 bases from V and 1 base from J, with 13 bases in between.

This clonotype has a handful of counts. The chain uses TRBV15 and TRBJ1-1; D remains ambiguous. The CDR3 spans 15 residues. V lost 2 bases to trimming and J lost 3 bases, with 13 bases between them. In germline, CDR1 is LNHNV, CDR2 YYDKDF (reference sequence). The CDR3 sequence is CATSRSNTAYTEAFF. In nucleotides, the CDR3 is TGTGCCACCAGCAGAAGTAACACAGCATACACTGAAGCTTTCTTT.

This sequence joins TRBV28 and TRBJ2-5; 7 nucleotides line up with TRBD2. Per the germline V gene, CDR1 is MDHEN and CDR2 is SYDVKM. The CDR3 is 13 residues long. The V segment lost 11 bases and the J segment 3 bases; nucleotides outside the gene matches: 9. The CDR3 DNA reads as TGTGCCGCCGCGGGACTAACAAAAGAGACCCAGTACTTC. Translating it yields CAAAGLTKETQYF.

A word on this clonotype: This clone may be a read error of a much larger clone one base away. In DNA, the CDR3 is TGTGTCAGTAGTATAGACAACACAGATACGCAGTATTTT. Translated: CVSSIDNTDTQYF. V is TRBV19 and J is TRBJ2-3; unclear D gene. The CDR3 spans 13 residues. Germline lookup yields CDR1 LNHDA and CDR2 SQIVND (reference sequence).

J is TRBJ2-1 and V is TRBV20-1; no firm D call. CDR3 length: 13 amino acids. The germline V and J ends were trimmed by 1 base and 9 bases, with 13 bases remaining between them. The germline CDR1 and CDR2 sequences are DFQATT and SNEGSKA (reference sequence). CDR3 bases: TGCAGTGCTAGAGGAGACTGGTCACGTGAGCAGTTCTTC. Translation gives CSARGDWSREQFF.